This entry features one TCR beta chain sequence. No antigen is known for it. Other DNA sequences from this sample encode an identical CDR3 as well. Some clones are missing from TCRdb's copy, which holds only in-frame ones; the method was immunoSEQ multiplex PCR. The data contain around 2.5 million clones, 93% of them singletons. The germline gives CDR1 MDHEN, CDR2 SYDVKM. V lost 2 bases, J lost 4 bases, and 11 bases lay in between. The CDR3 is 14 residues long. The data belong to a study of shared clonotypes between healthy human individuals. Study-level points and caveats: Exclusively blood specimens were collected; tissue repertoires likely differ.

Sequenced sample: naive CD4+ T cells from PBMCs. Subset given: CD45RA+ positively selected. This chain joins TRBV28 and TRBJ1-2; D is uncertain. The sequence derives from a man younger than 35 in good health. Some clones in this sample may be carry-over from other donors' samples. The CDR3 sequence: CASSLEGGAYGYTF. The CDR3 region has the DNA TGTGCCAGCAGTTTAGAAGGCGGAGCCTATGGCTACACCTTC.